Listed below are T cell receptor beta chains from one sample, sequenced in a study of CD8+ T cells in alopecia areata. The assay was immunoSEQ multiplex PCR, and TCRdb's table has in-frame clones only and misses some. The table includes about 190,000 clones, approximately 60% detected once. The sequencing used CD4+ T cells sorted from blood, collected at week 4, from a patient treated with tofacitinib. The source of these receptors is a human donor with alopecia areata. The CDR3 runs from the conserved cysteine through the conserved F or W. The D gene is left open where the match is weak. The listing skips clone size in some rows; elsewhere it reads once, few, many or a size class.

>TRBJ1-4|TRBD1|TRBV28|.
TGTGCCAGCAGCGACTCCAGGACAGGGGTTAATGAAAAACTGTTTTTT
CASSDSRTGVNEKLFF
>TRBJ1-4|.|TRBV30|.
TGTGCCTGGAGCGCCCGGGGGCGGAATAATGAAAAACTGTTTTTT
CAWSARGRNNEKLFF
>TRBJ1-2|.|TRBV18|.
TGTGCCAGCTCACCAGGCGGAACTAACTATGGCTACACCTTC
CASSPGGTNYGYTF
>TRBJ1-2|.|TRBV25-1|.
TGTGCCAGCAGTGAACCGGGCAGCTACTATGGCTACACCTTC
CASSEPGSYYGYTF
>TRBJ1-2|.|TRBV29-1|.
TGCAGCATTCAGGCGTCGGGCTATGGCTACACCTTC
CSIQASGYGYTF
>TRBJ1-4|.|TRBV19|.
TGTGCCAGTAGTATCGGGGCGGCGGCAACTAATGAAAAACTGTTTTTT
CASSIGAAATNEKLFF
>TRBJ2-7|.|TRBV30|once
TGTGCCTGGACCGTCGACGGCTACGAGCAGTACTTC
CAWTVDGYEQYF
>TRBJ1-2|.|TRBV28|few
TGTGCCAGCAGTCTTCGCAGAGACGACTATGGCTACACCTTC
CASSLRRDDYGYTF
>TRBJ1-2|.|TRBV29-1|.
TGCAGCGTTGAATCGGGTAATGGCTACACCTTC
CSVESGNGYTF
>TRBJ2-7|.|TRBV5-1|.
TGCGCCAGCAGCTTGGGGACGGTCTACGAGCAGTACTTC
CASSLGTVYEQYF
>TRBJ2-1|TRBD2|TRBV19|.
TGTGCCAGTGGCGCTAGCGGGAGGTACTCCTACAATGAGCAGTTCTTC
CASGASGRYSYNEQFF
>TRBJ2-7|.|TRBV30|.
TGTGCCTGGAGTGGACAGCGCTCTTACCCTTCCCCCTTCTACGAGCAGTACTTC
CAWSGQRSYPSPFYEQYF
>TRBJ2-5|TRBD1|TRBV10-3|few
TGTGCCATCAGTGAGTCGCGGACAGGGAAGGGAGAGACCCAGTACTTC
CAISESRTGKGETQYF
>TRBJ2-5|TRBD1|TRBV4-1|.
TGCGCCAGCAGCCTAACCCCGGACAGGGGGGTTTTCCGTCGCCAAGAGACCCAGTACTTC
CASSLTPDRGVFRRQETQYF
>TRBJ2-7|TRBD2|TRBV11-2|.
TGTGCCAGCAGCTTAGAGCGGGGGGGCACCTACGAGCAGTACTTC
CASSLERGGTYEQYF
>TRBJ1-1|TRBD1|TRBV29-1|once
TGCAGCGTTGAAGCAGGGACAGGGTCTGAAGCTTTCTTT
CSVEAGTGSEAFF
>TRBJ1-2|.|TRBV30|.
TGTGCCTGGAGTGTATGGTTGATGTCTGGCTACACCTTC
CAWSVWLMSGYTF
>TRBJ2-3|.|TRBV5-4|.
TGTGCCAGCAGCCGGGGACTTGACACAGATACGCAGTATTTT
CASSRGLDTDTQYF
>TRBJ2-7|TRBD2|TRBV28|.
TGTGCCAGCAGTCTAGCGGACGGGGTGTACGAGCAGTACTTC
CASSLADGVYEQYF
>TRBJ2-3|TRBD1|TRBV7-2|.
TGTGCCAGCAGCTCGGACAGGGCTGCAGATACGCAGTATTTT
CASSSDRAADTQYF
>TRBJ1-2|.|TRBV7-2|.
TGTGCCAGCAGCTTAAGTCGTGACTATGGCTACACCTTC
CASSLSRDYGYTF
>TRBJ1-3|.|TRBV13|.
TGTGCCAGCAGCTCGACCGGCTCCGGAAACACCATATATTTT
CASSSTGSGNTIYF
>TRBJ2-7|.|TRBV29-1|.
TGCAGCGCAGGGGGGGCCGGCTACGAGCAGTACTTC
CSAGGAGYEQYF
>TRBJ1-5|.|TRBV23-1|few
TGCGCCAGCAGTCATCCCAAGTCGGATCAGCCCCAGCATTTT
CASSHPKSDQPQHF
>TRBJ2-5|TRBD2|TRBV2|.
TGTGCCAGCAATGGCCCCAGCGGGAGAGAGACCCAGTACTTC
CASNGPSGRETQYF
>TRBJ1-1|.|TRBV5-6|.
TGTGCCAGCAGCTTGCGGAGAAACACTGAAGCTTTCTTT
CASSLRRNTEAFF
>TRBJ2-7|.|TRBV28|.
TGTGCCAGCAGTTCCCCAGGGGAGAAGATTTACTACGAGCAGTACTTC
CASSSPGEKIYYEQYF
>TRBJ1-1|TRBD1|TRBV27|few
TGTGCCAGCAGTGTTCGGGACAGGGCGGGGACTGAAGCTTTCTTT
CASSVRDRAGTEAFF
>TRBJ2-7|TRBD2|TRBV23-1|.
TGCGCCAGCTATGGGGATTCGGGGAGGGCGGACTACGAGCAGTACTTC
CASYGDSGRADYEQYF
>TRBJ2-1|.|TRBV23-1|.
TGCGCCAGCAGTCGAGCCGACCTTACTACCTACAATGAGCAGTTCTTC
CASSRADLTTYNEQFF
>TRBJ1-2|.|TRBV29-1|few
TGCAGCGTTCGGGTTTTGACTGAGCCAGGCTACACCTTC
CSVRVLTEPGYTF
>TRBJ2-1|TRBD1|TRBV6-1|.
TGTGCCAGCAGACTACAGGGGACAGAGCAGTTCTTC
CASRLQGTEQFF
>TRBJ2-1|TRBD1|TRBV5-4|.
TGTGCCAGCAGCGATGAGACAGGGCAGTATTCTGAGCAGTTCTTC
CASSDETGQYSEQFF
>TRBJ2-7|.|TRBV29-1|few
TGCAGCGTAAGACCCGGATACGAGCAGTACTTC
CSVRPGYEQYF
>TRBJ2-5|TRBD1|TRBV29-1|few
TGCAGCGTCGACAGGGGGCCAGAGACCCAGTACTTC
CSVDRGPETQYF
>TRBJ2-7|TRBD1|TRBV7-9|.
TGTGCCAGCAGCTTCACGGACAGGGGCCCCGAGCAGTACTTC
CASSFTDRGPEQYF
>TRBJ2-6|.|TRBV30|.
TGTGCCTGGAACACCGGACAGGAGGGCAACGTCCTGACTTTC
CAWNTGQEGNVLTF
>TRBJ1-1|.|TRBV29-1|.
TGCAGCGTTGTCAGGGGCTCGGGGAACACTGAAGCTTTCTTT
CSVVRGSGNTEAFF
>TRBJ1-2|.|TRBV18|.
TGTGCCAGCTCTCCGGACGGGGCCTATGGCTACACCTTC
CASSPDGAYGYTF
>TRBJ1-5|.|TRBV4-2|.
TGTGCCAGCAGCCAGTCCCCCCCACCTAGTAATCAGCCCCAGCATTTT
CASSQSPPPSNQPQHF
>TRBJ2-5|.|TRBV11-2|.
TGTGCCAGCAGCTTGGCTCCTGGGAACCAAGAGACCCAGTACTTC
CASSLAPGNQETQYF
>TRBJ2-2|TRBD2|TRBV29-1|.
TGCAGCGTTGATAGCGGGAGCAAGGAGCTGTTTTTT
CSVDSGSKELFF
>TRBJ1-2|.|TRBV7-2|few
TGTGCCAGCAGCCAGGGGCTCGGAGGCTACACCTTC
CASSQGLGGYTF
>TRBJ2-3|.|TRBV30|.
TGTGCCTGCAAGGGGGGACCTAGCACAGATACGCAGTATTTT
CACKGGPSTDTQYF
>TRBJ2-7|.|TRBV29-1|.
TGCAGCGTTGTGGAGGGGACAAGCTCCTACGAGCAGTACTTC
CSVVEGTSSYEQYF
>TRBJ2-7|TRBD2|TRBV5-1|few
TGCGCCAGCAGCCCCCCCGGGACTAGCGGGAGGTACGAGCAGTACTTC
CASSPPGTSGRYEQYF
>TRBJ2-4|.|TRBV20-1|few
TGCAGTGCCCACGCCGGCGGACCCTTGGTCTTC
CSAHAGGPLVF